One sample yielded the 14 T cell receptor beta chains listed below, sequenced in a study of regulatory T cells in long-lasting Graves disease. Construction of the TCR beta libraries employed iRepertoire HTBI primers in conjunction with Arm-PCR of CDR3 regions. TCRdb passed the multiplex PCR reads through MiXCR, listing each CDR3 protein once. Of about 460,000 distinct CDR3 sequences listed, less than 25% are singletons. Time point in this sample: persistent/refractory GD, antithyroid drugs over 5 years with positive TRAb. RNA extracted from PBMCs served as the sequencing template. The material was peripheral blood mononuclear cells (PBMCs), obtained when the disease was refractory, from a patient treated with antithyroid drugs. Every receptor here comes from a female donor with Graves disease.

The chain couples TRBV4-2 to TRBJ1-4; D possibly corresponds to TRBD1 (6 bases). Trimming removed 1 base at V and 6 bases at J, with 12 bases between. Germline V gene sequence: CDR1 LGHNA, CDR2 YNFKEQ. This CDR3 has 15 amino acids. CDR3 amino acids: CASSQGRAGDEKLFF. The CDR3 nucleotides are TGTGCCAGCAGCCAAGGGAGGGCAGGGGATGAAAAACTGTTTTTT.

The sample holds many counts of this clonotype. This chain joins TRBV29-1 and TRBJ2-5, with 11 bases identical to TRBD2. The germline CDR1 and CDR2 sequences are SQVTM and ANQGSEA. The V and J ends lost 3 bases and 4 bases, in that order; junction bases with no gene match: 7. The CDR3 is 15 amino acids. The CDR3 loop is CSVDGTSGRRETQYF. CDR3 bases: TGCAGCGTTGATGGTACTAGCGGGAGACGAGAGACCCAGTACTTC.

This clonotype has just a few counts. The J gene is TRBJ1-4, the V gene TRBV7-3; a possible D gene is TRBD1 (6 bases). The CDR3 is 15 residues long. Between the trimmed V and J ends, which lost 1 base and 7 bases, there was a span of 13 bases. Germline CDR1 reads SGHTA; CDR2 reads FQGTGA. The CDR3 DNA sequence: TGTGCCAGCAGCTTAATACGGGGGGCGTGTGAAAAACTGTTTTTT. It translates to CASSLIRGACEKLFF.

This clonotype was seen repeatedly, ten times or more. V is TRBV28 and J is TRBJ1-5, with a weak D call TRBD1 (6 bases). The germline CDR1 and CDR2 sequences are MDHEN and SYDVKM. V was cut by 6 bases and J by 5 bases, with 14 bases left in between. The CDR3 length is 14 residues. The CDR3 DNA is TGTGCCAGCAGGACACAGGGAATTTATCAGCCCCAGCATTTT. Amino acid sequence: CASRTQGIYQPQHF. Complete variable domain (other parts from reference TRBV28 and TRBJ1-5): DVKVTQSSRYLVKRTGEKVFLECVQDMDHENMFWYRQDPGLGLRLIYFSYDVKMKEKGDIPEGYSVSREKKERFSLILESASTNQTSMYLCASRTQGIYQPQHFGDGTRLSIL.

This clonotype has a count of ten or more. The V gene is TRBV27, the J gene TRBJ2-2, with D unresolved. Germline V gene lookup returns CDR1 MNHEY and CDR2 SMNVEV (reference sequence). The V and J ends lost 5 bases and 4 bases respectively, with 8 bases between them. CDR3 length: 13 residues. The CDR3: CASSLESTGELFF. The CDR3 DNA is TGTGCCAGCAGTCTAGAAAGCACCGGGGAGCTGTTTTTT.

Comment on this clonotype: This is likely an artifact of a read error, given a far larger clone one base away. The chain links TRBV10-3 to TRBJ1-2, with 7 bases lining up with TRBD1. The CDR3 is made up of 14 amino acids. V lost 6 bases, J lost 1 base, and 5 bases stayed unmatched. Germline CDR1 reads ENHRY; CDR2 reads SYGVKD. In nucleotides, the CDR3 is TGTGCCATCAGCACGGGACAGCTTAACTATGGCTACACCTTC. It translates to CAISTGQLNYGYTF.

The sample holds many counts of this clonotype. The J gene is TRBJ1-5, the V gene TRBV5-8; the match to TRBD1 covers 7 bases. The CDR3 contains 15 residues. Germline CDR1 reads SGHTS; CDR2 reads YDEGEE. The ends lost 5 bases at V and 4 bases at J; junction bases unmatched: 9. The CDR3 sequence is CASSDARDRNQPQHF. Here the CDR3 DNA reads TGTGCCAGCAGTGACGCCCGGGACAGAAATCAGCCCCAGCATTTT.

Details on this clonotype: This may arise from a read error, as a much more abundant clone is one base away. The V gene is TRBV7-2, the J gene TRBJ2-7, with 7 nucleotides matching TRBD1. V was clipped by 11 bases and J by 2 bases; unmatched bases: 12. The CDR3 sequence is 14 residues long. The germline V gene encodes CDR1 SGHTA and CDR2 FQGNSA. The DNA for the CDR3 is TGTGCCGGCAATCCATCCGGGACAGCCTACGAGCAGTACTTC. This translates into CAGNPSGTAYEQYF.

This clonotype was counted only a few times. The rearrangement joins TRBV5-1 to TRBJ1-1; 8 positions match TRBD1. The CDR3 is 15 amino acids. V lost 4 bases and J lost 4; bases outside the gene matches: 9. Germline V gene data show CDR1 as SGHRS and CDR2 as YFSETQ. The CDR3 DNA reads TGCGCCAGCAGCCAAGGACAGGGAGACGGCACTGAAGCTTTCTTT. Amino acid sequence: CASSQGQGDGTEAFF.

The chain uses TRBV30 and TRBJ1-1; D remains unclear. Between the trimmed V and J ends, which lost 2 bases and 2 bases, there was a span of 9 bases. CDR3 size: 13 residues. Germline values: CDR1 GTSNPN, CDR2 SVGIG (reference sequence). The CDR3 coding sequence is TGTGCCTGGAGTTTGCATGGTAACACTGAAGCTTTCTTT. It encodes CAWSLHGNTEAFF.

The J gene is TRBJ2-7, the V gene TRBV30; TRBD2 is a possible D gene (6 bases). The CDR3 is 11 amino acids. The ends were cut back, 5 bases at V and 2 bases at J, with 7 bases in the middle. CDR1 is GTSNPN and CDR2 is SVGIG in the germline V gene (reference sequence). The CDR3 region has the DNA TGTGCCTGGGGGGGGACCTACGAGCAGTACTTC. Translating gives CAWGGTYEQYF.

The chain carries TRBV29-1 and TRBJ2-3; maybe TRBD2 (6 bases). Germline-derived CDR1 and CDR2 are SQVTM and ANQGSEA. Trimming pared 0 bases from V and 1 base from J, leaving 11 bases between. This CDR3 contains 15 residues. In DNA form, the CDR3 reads TGCAGCGTTGAAGAGACCGGAGGGGGCACAGATACGCAGTATTTT. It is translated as CSVEETGGGTDTQYF.

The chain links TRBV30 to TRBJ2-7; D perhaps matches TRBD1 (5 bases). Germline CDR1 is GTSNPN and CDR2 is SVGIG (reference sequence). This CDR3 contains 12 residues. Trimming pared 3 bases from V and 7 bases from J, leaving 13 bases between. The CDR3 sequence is CAWRAGNIEQYF. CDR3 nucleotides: TGTGCCTGGAGGGCAGGGAATATTGAGCAGTACTTC.

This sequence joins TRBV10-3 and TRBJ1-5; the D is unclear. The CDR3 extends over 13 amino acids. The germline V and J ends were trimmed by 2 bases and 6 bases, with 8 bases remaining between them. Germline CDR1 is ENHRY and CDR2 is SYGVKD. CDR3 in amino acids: CAISEGAVQPQHF. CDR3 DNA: TGTGCCATCAGTGAGGGAGCGGTTCAGCCCCAGCATTTT.